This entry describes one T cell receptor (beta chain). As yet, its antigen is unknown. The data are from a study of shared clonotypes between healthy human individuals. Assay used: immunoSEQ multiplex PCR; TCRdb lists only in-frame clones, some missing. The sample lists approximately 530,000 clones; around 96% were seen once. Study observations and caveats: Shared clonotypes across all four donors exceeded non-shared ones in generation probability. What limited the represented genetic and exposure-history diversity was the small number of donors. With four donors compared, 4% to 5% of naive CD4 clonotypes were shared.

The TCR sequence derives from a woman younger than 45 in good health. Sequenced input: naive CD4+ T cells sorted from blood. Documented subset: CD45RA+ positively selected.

CDR3 protein: CASSEDRYGYTF. The CDR3 nucleotides are TGTGCCAGTAGTGAGGACCGCTATGGCTACACCTTC. The chain joins TRBV19 to TRBJ1-2; no reliable D call. The V gene's germline CDR1 is LNHDA and CDR2 SQIVND (reference sequence). Trimming pared 5 bases from V and 4 bases from J, leaving 8 bases between. This CDR3 is 12 amino acids long. Full variable domain (remainder filled in from reference TRBV19 and TRBJ1-2): DGGITQSPKYLFRKEGQNVTLSCEQNLNHDAMYWYRQDPGQGLRLIYYSQIVNDFQKGDIAEGYSVSREKKESFPLTVTSAQKNPTAFYLCASSEDRYGYTFGSGTRLTVV.